The 3 T cell receptor beta chains below all came from one sample that was sequenced in a study of T cell changes during pregnancy in multiple sclerosis. Clones were read by immunoSEQ multiplex PCR, and TCRdb kept only the in-frame ones, dropping some. Of over 85,000 clones in the sample, under 95% were seen once. The specimen was peripheral blood, collected in the first trimester of pregnancy. These receptors were taken from a female donor in good health, enrolled as a control in a pregnancy study.

The chain combines TRBV27 with TRBJ2-1, with D possibly TRBD1 on 5 matching bases. Germline V lookup: CDR1 MNHEY, CDR2 SMNVEV (reference sequence). The CDR3 extends over 13 amino acids. The ends were cut back, 2 bases at V and 9 bases at J, with 11 bases in the middle. As DNA, the CDR3 is TGTGCCAGCAGTTTAATCAGGGAAAGTGAGCAGTTCTTC. This encodes CASSLIRESEQFF.

This clone has only one observation. The chain is built from TRBV27 and TRBJ2-7; tentative D call: TRBD1 (5 bases). The CDR3 is made up of 12 amino acids. Germline V gene sequence: CDR1 MNHEY, CDR2 SMNVEV (reference sequence). V dropped 2 bases and J dropped 4 bases, with 6 bases sitting between them. For the CDR3, the DNA is TGTGCCAGCAGTTTAAAGGGGTACGAGCAGTACTTC. Encoded protein: CASSLKGYEQYF.

The genes are TRBV6-5 and TRBJ2-3, with a tentative D call TRBD2 (6 bases). With 4 bases removed from V and 0 bases from J, the gap between germline ends came to 11 bases. Germline V gives CDR1 MNHEY, CDR2 SVGAGI. This CDR3 has 15 residues. The CDR3 sequence: CASSSRGSSTDTQYF. CDR3 coding DNA: TGTGCCAGCAGTTCCCGGGGGTCCAGCACAGATACGCAGTATTTT.